Shown below are 4 T cell receptor beta chains from a single sample sequenced in a study of blood T cells in healthy people across ages. Primed by a sample-barcoded 5' primer and a J-beta primer mix, a second PCR proceeded for 7 to 11 cycles. Via MiXCR, TCRdb re-called the 5' RACE reads, giving one row per CDR3 protein. The table lists about 720,000 distinct CDR3 sequences, approximately 22% of them singletons. Material for sequencing was blood. The source of these receptors is a man between 70 and 80 years old in good health.

This chain uses TRBV12-3 or TRBV12-4 with TRBJ1-1; D not certain. V shed 5 bases and J shed 11 bases, with 15 bases lying between them. The CDR3 has 12 residues. CDR3 sequence: CASSIWPHGAFF. The CDR3 DNA reads as TGTGCCAGCAGTATCTGGCCCCACGGGGCTTTCTTT.

This clonotype was seen at least ten times. The V and J genes are TRBV29-1 and TRBJ2-7; no definite D call. The CDR3 loop spans 11 amino acids. CDR1 is SQVTM and CDR2 is ANQGSEA in the germline V gene. Deletions cut 0 bases from V and 6 bases from J, with 6 bases between. CDR3 protein: CSVEDHREQYF. For the CDR3, the DNA is TGCAGCGTTGAAGATCATCGCGAGCAGTACTTC.

CDR3 loop: CASSWTSWQGNEQFF. Here the CDR3 DNA reads TGTGCCAGCAGCTGGACTAGCTGGCAGGGCAATGAGCAGTTCTTC. The rearrangement joins TRBV7-2 to TRBJ2-1; TRBD2 matches at 8 bases. The CDR3 totals 15 residues. Germline V gene sequence: CDR1 SGHTA, CDR2 FQGNSA. Germline trimming cut 4 bases from V and 6 bases from J; bases unmatched to any gene: 8.

This clonotype was recorded a few times. The V call is TRBV6-6, the J call TRBJ1-1, with D unresolved. The CDR3 consists of 15 residues. The V gene lost 0 bases and the J gene lost 0 bases, with 8 bases spanning the gap. Germline assignment: CDR1 MNHNY and CDR2 SVGAGI (reference sequence). The CDR3 DNA is TGTGCCAGCAGTTACTCGCCCAGATTGAACACTGAAGCTTTCTTT. This codes for CASSYSPRLNTEAFF.